The rows below give T cell receptor beta chains drawn from one sample of a study of T cells in Graves' hyperthyroidism and ophthalmopathy. TCRdb reprocessed the multiplex PCR reads with MiXCR, giving one entry per CDR3 protein. The sample records about 640,000 distinct CDR3 sequences, roughly 15% being singletons. Sequencing was carried out using blood. The receptors stem from a woman aged 50 to 65 with Graves' ophthalmopathy. Each CDR3 is given with its conserved first and last residue. Fields, in order: J gene, D gene, V gene, clone size, CDR3 protein, CDR3 DNA. The D gene is left open where the match is weak. Only part of the rows carry a size: once, few, many, or a class if the clone is expanded.

>TRBJ2-1|NA|TRBV6-1|many
CASIRAGYNEQFF
TGTGCCAGCATCCGGGCGGGATACAATGAGCAGTTCTTC
>TRBJ2-2|TRBD2|TRBV9|NA
CASSVASGRPGGELFF
TGTGCCAGCAGCGTAGCTAGCGGGAGGCCCGGCGGGGAGCTGTTTTTT
>TRBJ2-7|TRBD1|TRBV4-2|NA
CASSQGLDRATYEQYF
TGTGCCAGCAGCCAAGGCTTAGACAGGGCCACCTACGAGCAGTACTTC
>TRBJ1-4|NA|TRBV20-1|many
CSVRRGRQRGKLFF
TGCAGTGTTCGCCGGGGACGTCAGAGGGGAAAACTGTTTTTT
>TRBJ2-3|NA|TRBV14|many
CASSQDLAATDTQYF
TGTGCCAGCAGCCAAGACCTGGCGGCCACAGATACGCAGTATTTT
>TRBJ2-7|TRBD2|TRBV14|many
CASSQEASGSYEQYF
TGTGCCAGCAGCCAAGAGGCTAGCGGGAGCTACGAGCAGTACTTC
>TRBJ2-3|TRBD2|TRBV28|NA
CASSLRLAGGPVDTQYF
TGTGCCAGCAGTCTGAGACTAGCGGGAGGGCCAGTAGATACGCAGTATTTT
>TRBJ2-2|NA|TRBV7-9|many
CASSLVQNTGELFF
TGTGCCAGCAGCTTAGTCCAGAACACCGGGGAGCTGTTTTTT
>TRBJ1-2|NA|TRBV27|NA
CASSLSGLGYTF
TGTGCCAGCAGTTTATCAGGGTTAGGCTACACCTTC
>TRBJ2-1|NA|TRBV15|NA
CATSVGLNHHNEQFF
TGTGCCACCAGCGTCGGACTAAACCATCACAATGAGCAGTTCTTC
>TRBJ1-5|TRBD1|TRBV19|few
CASSIPGGAGQPQHF
TGTGCCAGTAGTATCCCAGGGGGCGCTGGGCAGCCCCAGCATTTT
>TRBJ2-1|TRBD2|TRBV30|NA
CAWSALAGGHEQFF
TGTGCCTGGAGTGCGCTAGCGGGAGGGCATGAGCAGTTCTTC
>TRBJ2-3|NA|TRBV2|many
CASIGYRSTRTYTDTQYF
TGTGCCAGCATAGGGTACCGATCGACCAGAACCTACACAGATACGCAGTATTTT
>TRBJ1-1|NA|TRBV6-2/TRBV6-3|many
CASSYSTETIEAFF
TGTGCCAGCAGTTACTCGACAGAGACGATTGAAGCTTTCTTT
>TRBJ2-5|TRBD2|TRBV5-1|few
CASSLLTSGMRTQYF
TGCGCCAGCAGCTTGCTAACTAGCGGGATGAGGACCCAGTACTTC
>TRBJ2-3|TRBD1|TRBV5-1|many
CASSLEQGRTTDTQYF
TGCGCCAGCAGCTTAGAACAGGGGAGAACCACAGATACGCAGTATTTT
>TRBJ2-3|TRBD1|TRBV12-3/TRBV12-4|many
CASKMTGGKKDTQYF
TGTGCCAGCAAGATGACAGGGGGCAAGAAAGATACGCAGTATTTT
>TRBJ1-2|NA|TRBV28|NA
CASSSPGRSYTF
TGTGCCAGCAGCTCCCCGGGACGGAGCTACACCTTC
>TRBJ1-1|TRBD1|TRBV20-1|many
CSARDLSGGVDTEAFF
TGCAGTGCTAGAGATTTGTCAGGGGGGGTCGACACTGAAGCTTTCTTT
>TRBJ1-5|NA|TRBV28|many
CASNTYRFYSNQPQHF
TGTGCCAGCAATACCTACAGGTTTTATAGCAATCAGCCCCAGCATTTT
>TRBJ2-7|TRBD1|TRBV5-6|NA
CASSSPSGQGIYEQYF
TGTGCCAGCAGCTCTCCTTCAGGACAGGGAATCTACGAGCAGTACTTC
>TRBJ2-4|NA|TRBV19|few
CASSIGQATDIQYF
TGTGCCAGTAGTATTGGCCAGGCGACCGACATTCAGTACTTC
>TRBJ2-2|TRBD1|TRBV27|few
CASSLLGTGLAGELFF
TGTGCCAGCAGTTTACTTGGGACAGGGCTTGCCGGGGAGCTGTTTTTT
>TRBJ1-2|NA|TRBV6-2/TRBV6-3|few
CASSPPGQYGYTF
TGTGCCAGCAGTCCTCCGGGACAATATGGCTACACCTTC
>TRBJ1-1|NA|TRBV15|few
CATSRDLVVITEAFF
TGTGCCACCAGCAGAGATCTGGTTGTCATCACTGAAGCTTTCTTT
>TRBJ1-4|NA|TRBV7-2|many
CASSLGGGATTNEKLFF
TGTGCCAGCAGCTTAGGGGGGGGGGCTACAACTAATGAAAAACTGTTTTTT
>TRBJ2-3|TRBD2|TRBV3-1|many
CASSQDAGLALGADTQYF
TGTGCCAGCAGCCAAGATGCAGGACTAGCTTTGGGAGCAGATACGCAGTATTTT
>TRBJ2-3|NA|TRBV20-1|NA
CSASEARRSTDTQYF
TGCAGTGCTAGTGAGGCGCGAAGAAGCACAGATACGCAGTATTTT
>TRBJ2-7|NA|TRBV2|many
CASSEAYLAGEQYF
TGTGCCAGCAGTGAAGCGTATCTAGCTGGCGAGCAGTACTTC
>TRBJ1-4|NA|TRBV27|few
CASSLLMGASEKLFF
TGTGCCAGCAGTTTATTGATGGGGGCAAGTGAAAAACTGTTTTTT
>TRBJ1-5|TRBD1|TRBV10-2|NA
CASRLDRDEPQHF
TGCGCCAGCAGACTAGACAGGGATGAGCCCCAGCATTTT
>TRBJ2-1|TRBD2|TRBV20-1|many
CSAGGTSSYNEQFF
TGCAGTGCTGGCGGGACTAGCTCCTACAATGAGCAGTTCTTC
>TRBJ1-5|TRBD1|TRBV12-3/TRBV12-4|many
CASSRTGSLGQPQHF
TGTGCCAGCAGTCGGACAGGTTCCCTGGGACAGCCCCAGCATTTT
>TRBJ2-3|TRBD1|TRBV5-4|NA
CASSLKTGARDTQYF
TGTGCCAGCAGCTTGAAGACAGGGGCACGAGATACGCAGTATTTT
>TRBJ2-5|TRBD1|TRBV5-1|NA
CASSPSRGQGIIETQYF
TGCGCCAGCAGCCCCTCCCGGGGACAGGGAATAATAGAGACCCAGTACTTC
>TRBJ2-7|NA|TRBV5-1|many
CASSWGGADGDEQYF
TGCGCCAGCAGCTGGGGGGGCGCGGACGGGGACGAGCAGTACTTC
>TRBJ2-5|NA|TRBV20-1|many
CSARGTIQETQYF
TGCAGTGCTAGAGGGACTATCCAAGAGACCCAGTACTTC
>TRBJ2-1|TRBD2|TRBV11-2|many
CASSSLGLAKSYNEQFF
TGTGCCAGCAGCTCGCTGGGACTAGCGAAATCCTACAATGAGCAGTTCTTC
>TRBJ1-2|NA|TRBV7-9|many
CASTKDSFPYGYTF
TGTGCCAGCACGAAGGACAGCTTCCCGTATGGCTACACCTTC
>TRBJ2-2|NA|TRBV18|few
CASSPTFSRIGELFF
TGTGCCAGCTCACCGACGTTTAGCAGGATCGGGGAGCTGTTTTTT
>TRBJ2-5|NA|TRBV4-3|many
CASSQTIGQNSQETQYF
TGCGCCAGCAGCCAAACGATAGGACAGAACTCCCAAGAGACCCAGTACTTC
>TRBJ2-2|TRBD2|TRBV20-1|many
CSAGGLLAWEGTGELFF
TGCAGTGCAGGCGGACTCCTCGCCTGGGAGGGAACCGGGGAGCTGTTTTTT
>TRBJ2-7|NA|TRBV5-1|many
CASSLDLAYEQYF
TGCGCCAGCAGCTTGGATCTGGCCTACGAGCAGTACTTC
>TRBJ1-2|TRBD1|TRBV7-3|many
CASSSGTGAGGYTF
TGTGCCAGCAGCTCCGGGACAGGGGCGGGTGGCTACACCTTC